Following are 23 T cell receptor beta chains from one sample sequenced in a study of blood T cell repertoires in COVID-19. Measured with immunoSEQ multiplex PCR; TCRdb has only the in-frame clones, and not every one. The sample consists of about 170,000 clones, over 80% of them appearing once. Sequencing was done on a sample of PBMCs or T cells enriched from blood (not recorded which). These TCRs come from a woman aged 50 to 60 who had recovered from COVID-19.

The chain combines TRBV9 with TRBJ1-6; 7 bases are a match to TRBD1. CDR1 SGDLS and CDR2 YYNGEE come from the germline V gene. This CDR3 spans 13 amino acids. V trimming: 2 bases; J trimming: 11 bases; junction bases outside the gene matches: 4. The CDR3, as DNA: TGTGCCAGCAGCGTTCAGGGGGAGACACCCCTCCACTTT. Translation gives CASSVQGETPLHF.

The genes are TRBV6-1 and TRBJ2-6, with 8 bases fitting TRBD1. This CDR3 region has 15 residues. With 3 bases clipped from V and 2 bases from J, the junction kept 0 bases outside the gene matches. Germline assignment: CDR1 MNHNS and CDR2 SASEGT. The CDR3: CASSEDRAGANVLTF. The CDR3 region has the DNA TGTGCCAGCAGTGAGGACAGGGCTGGGGCCAACGTCCTGACTTTC.

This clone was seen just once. The CDR3 nucleotides are TGTGCCAGCAGCCAACAGGGGGCGCGAAGCACCGGGGAGCTGTTTTTT. It encodes CASSQQGARSTGELFF. The chain is built from TRBV9 and TRBJ2-2, with 9 bases matching TRBD1. The CDR3 is 16 amino acids. V was pared by 4 bases and J by 4 bases, with 8 bases of the junction left unmatched. Per the germline V gene, CDR1 is SGDLS and CDR2 is YYNGEE.

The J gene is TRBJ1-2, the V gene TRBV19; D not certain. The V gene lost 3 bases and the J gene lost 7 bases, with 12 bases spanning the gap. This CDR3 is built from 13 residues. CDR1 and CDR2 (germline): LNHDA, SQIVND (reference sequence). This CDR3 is CASSIRPHGGYTF. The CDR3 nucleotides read TGTGCCAGTAGTATCCGTCCCCACGGTGGCTACACCTTC.

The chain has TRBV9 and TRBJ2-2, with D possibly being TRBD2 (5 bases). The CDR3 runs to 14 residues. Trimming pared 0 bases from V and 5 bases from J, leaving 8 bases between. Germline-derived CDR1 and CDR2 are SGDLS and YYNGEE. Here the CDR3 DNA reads TGTGCCAGCAGCGTAGGGGAGAGAACCGGGGAGCTGTTTTTT. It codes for CASSVGERTGELFF.

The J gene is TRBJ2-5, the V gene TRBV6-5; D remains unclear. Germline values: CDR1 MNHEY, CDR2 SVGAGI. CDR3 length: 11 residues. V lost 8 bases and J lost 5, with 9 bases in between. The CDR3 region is CASGLLETQYF. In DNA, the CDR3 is TGTGCCAGCGGGCTTCTGGAGACCCAGTACTTC.

DNA for the CDR3: TGTGCCAGCAGCGTGGGGACAACGCTTAATCAGCCCCAGCATTTT. Its translation: CASSVGTTLNQPQHF. This sequence joins TRBV9 and TRBJ1-5; D possibly corresponds to TRBD1 (6 bases). The CDR3 loop spans 15 amino acids. Germline CDR1 SGDLS, CDR2 YYNGEE. The V end lost 2 bases, the J end lost 4 bases, and 13 bases lay between the germline ends.

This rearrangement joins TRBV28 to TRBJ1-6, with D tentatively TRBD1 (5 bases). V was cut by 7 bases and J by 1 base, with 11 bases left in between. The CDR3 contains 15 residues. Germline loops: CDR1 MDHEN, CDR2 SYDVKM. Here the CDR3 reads CASTLGGSYNSPLHF. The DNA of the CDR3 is TGTGCCAGCACCCTTGGGGGGTCCTATAATTCACCCCTCCACTTT.

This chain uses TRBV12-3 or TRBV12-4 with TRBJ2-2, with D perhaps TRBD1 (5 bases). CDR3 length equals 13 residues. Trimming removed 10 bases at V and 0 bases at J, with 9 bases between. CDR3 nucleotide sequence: TGTGCCACCCAGGGCCCGAACACCGGGGAGCTGTTTTTT. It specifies CATQGPNTGELFF.

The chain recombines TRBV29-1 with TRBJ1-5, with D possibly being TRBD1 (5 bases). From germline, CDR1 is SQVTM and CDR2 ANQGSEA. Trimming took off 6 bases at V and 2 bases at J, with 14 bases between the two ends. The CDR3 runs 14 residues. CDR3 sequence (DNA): TGCAGCGTCACTATCGGGGGGGGCAATCAGCCCCAGCATTTT. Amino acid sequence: CSVTIGGGNQPQHF.

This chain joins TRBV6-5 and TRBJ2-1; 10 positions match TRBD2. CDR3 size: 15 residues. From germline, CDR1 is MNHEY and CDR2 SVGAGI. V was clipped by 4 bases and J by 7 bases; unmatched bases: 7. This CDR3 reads CASSWALAGINEQFF. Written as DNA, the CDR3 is TGTGCCAGCAGTTGGGCACTAGCGGGGATTAATGAGCAGTTCTTC.

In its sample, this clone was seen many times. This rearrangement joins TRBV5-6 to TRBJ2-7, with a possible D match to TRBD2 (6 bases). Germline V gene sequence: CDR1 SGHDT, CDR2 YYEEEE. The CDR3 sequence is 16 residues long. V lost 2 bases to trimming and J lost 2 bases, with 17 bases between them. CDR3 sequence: CASSLEGIRRAYEQYV. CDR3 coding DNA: TGTGCCAGCAGCTTAGAGGGTATACGGAGGGCCTACGAGCAGTACGTC.

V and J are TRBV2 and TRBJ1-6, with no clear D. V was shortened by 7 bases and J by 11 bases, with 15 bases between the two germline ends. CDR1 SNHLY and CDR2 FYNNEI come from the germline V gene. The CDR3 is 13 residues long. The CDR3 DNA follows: TGTGCCAGCATCCCGTCGGGATCGGCACCCCTCCACTTT. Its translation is CASIPSGSAPLHF.

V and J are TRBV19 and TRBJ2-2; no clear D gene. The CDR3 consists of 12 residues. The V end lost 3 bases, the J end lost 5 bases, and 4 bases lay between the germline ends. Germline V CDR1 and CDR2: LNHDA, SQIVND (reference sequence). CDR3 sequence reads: CASSIRTGELFF. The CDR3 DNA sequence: TGTGCCAGTAGTATTCGGACCGGGGAGCTGTTTTTT.

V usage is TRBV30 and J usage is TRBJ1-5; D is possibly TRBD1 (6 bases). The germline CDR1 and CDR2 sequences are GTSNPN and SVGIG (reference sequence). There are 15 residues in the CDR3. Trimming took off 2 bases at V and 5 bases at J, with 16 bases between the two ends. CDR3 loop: CAWSSIQGLHQPQHF. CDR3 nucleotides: TGTGCCTGGAGTTCAATCCAGGGGCTGCATCAGCCCCAGCATTTT.

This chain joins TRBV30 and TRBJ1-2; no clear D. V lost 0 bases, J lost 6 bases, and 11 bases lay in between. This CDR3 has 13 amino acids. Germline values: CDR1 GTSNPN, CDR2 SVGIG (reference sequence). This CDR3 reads CAWSVVWLNGYTF. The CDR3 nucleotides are TGTGCCTGGAGTGTAGTATGGCTGAATGGCTACACCTTC.

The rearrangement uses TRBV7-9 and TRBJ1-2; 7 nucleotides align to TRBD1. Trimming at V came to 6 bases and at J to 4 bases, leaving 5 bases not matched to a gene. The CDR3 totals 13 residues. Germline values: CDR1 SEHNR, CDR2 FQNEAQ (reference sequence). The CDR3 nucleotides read TGTGCCAGCAGGGAGGACAGGATCTATGGCTACACCTTC. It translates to CASREDRIYGYTF.

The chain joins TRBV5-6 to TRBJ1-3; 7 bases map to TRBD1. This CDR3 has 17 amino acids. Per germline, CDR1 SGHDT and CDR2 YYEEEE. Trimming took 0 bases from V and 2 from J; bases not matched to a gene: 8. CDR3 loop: CASSLDRGKDTGNTIYF. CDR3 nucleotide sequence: TGTGCCAGCAGCTTGGACAGGGGAAAGGACACTGGAAACACCATATATTTT.

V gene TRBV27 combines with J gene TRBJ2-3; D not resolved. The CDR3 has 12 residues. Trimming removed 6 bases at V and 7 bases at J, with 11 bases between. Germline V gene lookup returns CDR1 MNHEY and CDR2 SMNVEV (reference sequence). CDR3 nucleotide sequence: TGTGCCAGCAGCGCGAGAGAGAATACGCAGTATTTT. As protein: CASSARENTQYF.

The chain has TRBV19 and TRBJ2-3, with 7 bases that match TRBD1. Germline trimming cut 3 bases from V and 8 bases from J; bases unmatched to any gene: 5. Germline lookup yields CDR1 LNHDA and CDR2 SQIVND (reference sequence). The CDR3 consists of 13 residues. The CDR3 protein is CASSMDRPGTQYF. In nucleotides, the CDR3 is TGTGCCAGTAGTATGGACAGGCCTGGTACGCAGTATTTT.

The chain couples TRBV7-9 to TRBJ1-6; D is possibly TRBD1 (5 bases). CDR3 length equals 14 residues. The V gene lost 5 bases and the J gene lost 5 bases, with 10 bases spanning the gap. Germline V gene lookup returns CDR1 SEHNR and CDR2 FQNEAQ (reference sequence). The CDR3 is CASSLPTDNSPLHF. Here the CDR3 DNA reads TGTGCCAGCAGCCTGCCGACAGATAATTCACCCCTCCACTTT.

CDR3 loop: CAISRQGRSEQYV. In DNA, the CDR3 is TGTGCCATATCCCGCCAGGGGAGATCCGAGCAGTACGTC. V and J are TRBV2 and TRBJ2-7; D might be TRBD1 (6 bases). V lost 10 bases, J lost 6 bases, and 19 bases lay in between. Germline loops: CDR1 SNHLY, CDR2 FYNNEI. CDR3 length equals 13 residues.

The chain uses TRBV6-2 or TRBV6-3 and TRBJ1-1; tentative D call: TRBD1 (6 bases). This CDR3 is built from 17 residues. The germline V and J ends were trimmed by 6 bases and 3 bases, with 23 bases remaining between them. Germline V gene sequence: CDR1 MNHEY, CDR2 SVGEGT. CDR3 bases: TGTGCCAGCAGCCGAAAGGGGGTTAGCTACTGGGACACTGAAGCTTTCTTT. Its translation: CASSRKGVSYWDTEAFF.